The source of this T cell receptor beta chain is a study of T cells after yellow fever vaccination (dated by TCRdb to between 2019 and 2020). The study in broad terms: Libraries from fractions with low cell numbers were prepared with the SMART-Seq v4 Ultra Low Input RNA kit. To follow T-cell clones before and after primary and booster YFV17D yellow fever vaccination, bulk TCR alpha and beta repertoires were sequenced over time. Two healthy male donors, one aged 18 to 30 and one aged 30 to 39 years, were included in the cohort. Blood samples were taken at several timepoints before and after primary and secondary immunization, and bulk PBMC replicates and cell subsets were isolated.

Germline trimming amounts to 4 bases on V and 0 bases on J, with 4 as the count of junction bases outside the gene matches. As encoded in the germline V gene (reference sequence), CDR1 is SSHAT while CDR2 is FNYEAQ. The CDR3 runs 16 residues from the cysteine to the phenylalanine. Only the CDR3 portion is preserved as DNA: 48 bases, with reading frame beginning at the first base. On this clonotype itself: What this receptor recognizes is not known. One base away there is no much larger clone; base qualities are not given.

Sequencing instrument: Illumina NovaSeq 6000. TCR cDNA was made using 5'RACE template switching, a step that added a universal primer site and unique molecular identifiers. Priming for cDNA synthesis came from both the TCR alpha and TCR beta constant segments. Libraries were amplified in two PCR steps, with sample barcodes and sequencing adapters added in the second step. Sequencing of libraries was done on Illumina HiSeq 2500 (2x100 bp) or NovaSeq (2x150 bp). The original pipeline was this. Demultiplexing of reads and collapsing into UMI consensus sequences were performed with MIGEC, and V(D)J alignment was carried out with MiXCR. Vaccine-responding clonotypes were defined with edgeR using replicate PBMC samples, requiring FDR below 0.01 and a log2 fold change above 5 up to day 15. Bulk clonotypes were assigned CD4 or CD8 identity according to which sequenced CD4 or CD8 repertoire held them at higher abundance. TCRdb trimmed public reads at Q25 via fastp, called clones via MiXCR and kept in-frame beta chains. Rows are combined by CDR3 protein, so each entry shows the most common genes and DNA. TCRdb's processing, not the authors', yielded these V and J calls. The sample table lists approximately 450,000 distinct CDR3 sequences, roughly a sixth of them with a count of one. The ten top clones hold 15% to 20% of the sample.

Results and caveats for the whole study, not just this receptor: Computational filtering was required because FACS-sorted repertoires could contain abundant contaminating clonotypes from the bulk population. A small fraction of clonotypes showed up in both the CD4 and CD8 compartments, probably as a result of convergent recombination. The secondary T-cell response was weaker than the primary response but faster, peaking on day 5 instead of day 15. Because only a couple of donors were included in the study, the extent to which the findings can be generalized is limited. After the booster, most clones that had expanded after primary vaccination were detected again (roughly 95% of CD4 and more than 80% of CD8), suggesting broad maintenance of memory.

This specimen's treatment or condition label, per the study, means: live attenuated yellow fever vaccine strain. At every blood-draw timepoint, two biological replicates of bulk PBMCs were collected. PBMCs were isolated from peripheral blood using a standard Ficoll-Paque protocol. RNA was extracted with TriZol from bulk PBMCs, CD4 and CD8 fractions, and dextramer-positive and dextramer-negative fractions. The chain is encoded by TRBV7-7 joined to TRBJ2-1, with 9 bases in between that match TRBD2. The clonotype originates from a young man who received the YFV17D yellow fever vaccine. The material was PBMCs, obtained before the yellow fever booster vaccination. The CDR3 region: CASSSIAGVSYNEQFF. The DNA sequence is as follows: TGTGCCAGCAGCTCGATAGCGGGGGTCTCCTACAATGAGCAGTTCTTC.